This is a list of T cell receptor beta chains from one sample in a study of blood T cell repertoires in COVID-19. Clones were read by immunoSEQ multiplex PCR, and TCRdb kept only the in-frame ones, dropping some. Found here are roughly 240,000 clones, 65% to 90% of them singletons; the top ten hold roughly 5%. Sequenced input: peripheral blood. The receptors were sampled from a man aged 45-65 years with COVID-19, enrolled during active disease. Both conserved end residues are part of each CDR3. Fields, in order: J gene, V gene, CDR3 length, CDR3 protein.

J: TRBJ2-1
V: TRBV24-1
length: 16
CDR3: CATSDLGGGAANEQFF

J: TRBJ2-5
V: TRBV21-1
length: 16
CDR3: CASSKKRGPSRETQYF

J: TRBJ1-1
V: TRBV9
length: 14
CDR3: CASSVDQVGPEAFF

J: TRBJ2-6
V: TRBV6-4
length: 16
CDR3: CASSDGHHSGANVLTF

J: TRBJ2-1
V: TRBV5-8
length: 15
CDR3: CASSLDRGVSDEQFF

J: TRBJ2-1
V: TRBV30
length: 12
CDR3: CAWSERRNEQFF

J: TRBJ2-7
V: TRBV7-6
length: 17
CDR3: CASSLAGSGTGAYEQYF

J: TRBJ2-3
V: TRBV18
length: 15
CDR3: CASSPPFTFTDTQYF

J: TRBJ2-7
V: TRBV19
length: 17
CDR3: CASSARMTGERSYEQYF

J: TRBJ2-3
V: TRBV15
length: 18
CDR3: CATSRGLAGGPSTDTQYF

J: TRBJ1-2
V: TRBV10-3
length: 14
CDR3: CATGVDGTGYGYTF

J: TRBJ1-2
V: TRBV9
length: 15
CDR3: CASSPGQGSHYGYTF

J: TRBJ2-6
V: TRBV7-3
length: 14
CDR3: CASSLASGANVLTF

J: TRBJ2-1
V: TRBV7-3
length: 15
CDR3: CASSLGLSANNEQFF

J: TRBJ1-5
V: TRBV2
length: 15
CDR3: CASSEGTGRNQPQHF

J: TRBJ2-7
V: TRBV9
length: 15
CDR3: CASSVGQGAPYEQYF

J: TRBJ1-1
V: TRBV7-9
length: 14
CDR3: CASSKTEVNTEAFF